The clone carrying this T cell receptor beta chain was seen a few times. The entry originates in a study of blood T cell repertoires in COVID-19. About the research overall: T cells, B-cell-depleted T cells, or PBMCs provided the cDNA or gDNA that served as material.

In germline, CDR1 is SGHRS, CDR2 YFSETQ. The CDR3 is 14 amino acids. After removal of 4 bases from V and 2 bases from J, the junction contained 2 bases not matched to a gene. Clones were sequenced by immunoSEQ multiplex PCR, and TCRdb holds only the in-frame ones, with some missing. The data contain about 250,000 clones, about 83% of them singletons. The clonotype originates from a woman older than 75 with COVID-19, enrolled during active disease. The gene calls are TRBV5-1 and TRBJ2-1, with 8 bases aligning to TRBD1. The specimen was peripheral blood. Here the CDR3 reads CASSLQGAYNEQFF. The CDR3 region has the DNA TGCGCCAGCAGCCTACAGGGGGCCTACAATGAGCAGTTCTTC.